The 14 T cell receptor beta chains below come from one sample, sequenced in a study of blood T cell repertoires in COVID-19 (dated by TCRdb to about 2020). The library was prepared using the immunoSEQ multiplex PCR assay. This immuneACCESS table, as held by TCRdb, lists in-frame sequences with V and J called but not all clones. Of the missing ones, under half trace to an unresolved V gene in checked studies; the others have no known cause. The sample data list about 60,000 clones, and nearly 90% of these were observed just once. The ten largest make up approximately 3.5% of the sample. The sequenced material came from peripheral blood. All receptors come from a man aged 70 or older with acute or convalescent COVID-19.

V is TRBV7-2 and J is TRBJ2-7, with no clear D. CDR3 length: 14 residues. CDR1 is SGHTA and CDR2 is FQGNSA in the germline V gene. V gave up 4 bases and J gave up 0 bases, with 10 bases separating them. The CDR3 region has the DNA TGTGCCAGCAGCTGGGCTTTCCGCTCCTACGAGCAGTACTTC. This sequence encodes CASSWAFRSYEQYF. Combining the CDR3 with reference TRBV7-2 and TRBJ2-7 gives the whole variable domain GAGVSQSPSNKVTEKGKDVELRCDPISGHTALYWYRQSLGQGLEFLIYFQGNSAPDKSGLPSDRFSAERTGGSVSTLTIQRTQQEDSAVYLCASSWAFRSYEQYFGPGTRLTVT.

In this sample, this clone turned up once. The rearrangement links TRBV19 to TRBJ2-5; no definite D call. CDR1 and CDR2 (germline): LNHDA, SQIVND (reference sequence). This CDR3 has 14 amino acids. The V end lost 4 bases, the J end lost 5 bases, and 14 bases lay between the germline ends. The CDR3 region is CASSNIDSAETQYF. The CDR3 region has the DNA TGTGCCAGTAGTAATATTGACTCGGCGGAGACCCAGTACTTC.

V and J are TRBV15 and TRBJ1-5, with a weak D call TRBD1 (5 bases). Germline V CDR1 and CDR2: LNHNV, YYDKDF (reference sequence). The CDR3 runs to 18 residues. Trimming cost V 0 bases and J 2 bases, with 17 bases left between them. The CDR3 bases are TGTGCCACCAGCAGAGAGTACAGCACGGAACAGGGCAATCAGCCCCAGCATTTT. Protein: CATSREYSTEQGNQPQHF.

This sequence joins TRBV5-4 and TRBJ2-5; D might be TRBD2 (5 bases). The germline CDR1 and CDR2 sequences are SGHNT and YYREEE (reference sequence). V lost 4 bases to trimming and J lost 5 bases, with 15 bases between them. The CDR3 is 14 amino acids. DNA of the CDR3: TGTGCCAGCAGCCCCGAGCGGAGAGGGGAGACCCAGTACTTC. Protein: CASSPERRGETQYF. The whole variable domain, filled in from reference TRBV5-4 and TRBJ2-5, reads ETGVTQSPTHLIKTRGQQVTLRCSSQSGHNTVSWYQQALGQGPQFIFQYYREEENGRGNFPPRFSGLQFPNYSSELNVNALELDDSALYLCASSPERRGETQYFGPGTRLLVL.

The V call is TRBV7-9, the J call TRBJ1-4, with a weak D call TRBD1 (5 bases). CDR1 is SEHNR, CDR2 FQNEAQ, per germline (reference sequence). This CDR3 has 15 residues. Trimming took off 1 base at V and 6 bases at J, with 12 bases between the two ends. CDR3 residues: CASSLGGGTYEKLFF. The CDR3 DNA reads as TGTGCCAGCAGCTTAGGGGGAGGGACTTATGAAAAACTGTTTTTT.

V and J are TRBV20-1 and TRBJ1-2; 9 nucleotides line up with TRBD1. The CDR3 has 14 residues. Germline CDR1 is DFQATT and CDR2 is SNEGSKA (reference sequence). V was pared by 3 bases and J by 4 bases, with 6 bases of the junction left unmatched. CDR3 loop: CSASGQGSVYGYTF. CDR3 nucleotide sequence: TGCAGTGCTAGTGGACAGGGGTCGGTCTATGGCTACACCTTC.

V gene TRBV4-3 combines with J gene TRBJ1-2; tentative D call: TRBD1 (5 bases). CDR1 and CDR2 (germline): LGHNA, YSLEER. The V end lost 1 base, the J end lost 7 bases, and 13 bases lay between the germline ends. The length of the CDR3 is 14 residues. CDR3 sequence reads: CASSQVRGSAGYTF. CDR3 nucleotides: TGCGCCAGCAGCCAAGTTAGGGGATCGGCTGGCTACACCTTC.

V and J are TRBV6-5 and TRBJ2-7, with D possibly being TRBD2 (6 bases). The V and J ends lost 6 bases and 9 bases respectively, with 15 bases between them. This CDR3 comprises 12 residues. Germline V gives CDR1 MNHEY, CDR2 SVGAGI. The CDR3 coding sequence is TGTGCCAGCAGGGGACTTGGTGCGGGGCAGTACTTC. Translating it yields CASRGLGAGQYF.

The chain has TRBV27 and TRBJ2-1, with a weak D call TRBD1 (5 bases). CDR1 and CDR2 (germline): MNHEY, SMNVEV (reference sequence). CDR3 length: 12 amino acids. Trimming removed 5 bases at V and 7 bases at J, with 9 bases between. This CDR3 reads CASSDQGNEQFF. For the CDR3, the DNA is TGTGCCAGCAGTGACCAGGGAAATGAGCAGTTCTTC.

The V gene is TRBV11-3, the J gene TRBJ1-1; perhaps TRBD1 as D (5 bases). The CDR3 extends over 15 amino acids. Germline values: CDR1 SGHNT, CDR2 YENEEA. Trimming left V 3 bases short and J 0 bases short, with 11 bases between. The CDR3 sequence: CASSFGGAMNTEAFF. CDR3 nucleotides: TGTGCCAGCAGCTTTGGCGGGGCTATGAACACTGAAGCTTTCTTT.

The V gene is TRBV6-5, the J gene TRBJ2-1; TRBD2 agrees at 8 bases. V shed 7 bases and J 9 bases; nucleotides not matched to a gene: 8. This CDR3 has 13 amino acids. The germline V gene encodes CDR1 MNHEY and CDR2 SVGAGI. CDR3 sequence reads: CASIVTGGTEQFF. As DNA, the CDR3 is TGTGCCAGCATCGTAACGGGGGGGACTGAGCAGTTCTTC.

The genes are TRBV5-4 and TRBJ2-7, with 9 positions matching TRBD1. Germline V gives CDR1 SGHNT, CDR2 YYREEE (reference sequence). V lost 4 bases and J lost 7; bases outside the gene matches: 15. The CDR3 extends over 16 amino acids. This CDR3 reads CASSTGTGKGDKEQYF. CDR3 nucleotide sequence: TGTGCCAGCAGCACCGGGACAGGGAAGGGCGACAAAGAGCAGTACTTC.

This sequence joins TRBV18 and TRBJ1-1; TRBD1 agrees at 9 bases. The CDR3 is made up of 14 amino acids. Germline CDR1 reads KGHSH; CDR2 reads LQKENI. J lost 4 bases, V lost 6 bases, and 6 bases had no gene match. CDR3 region: CASSSKDRGTEAFF. In DNA form, the CDR3 reads TGTGCCAGCTCCTCAAAGGACAGGGGCACTGAAGCTTTCTTT.

This chain connects TRBV5-8 to TRBJ1-2; D possibly corresponds to TRBD1 (5 bases). Trimming shortened V by 0 bases and J by 7 bases, and 16 bases separated the two germline ends. CDR1 is SGHTS, CDR2 YDEGEE, per germline. The CDR3 contains 15 residues. The chain's CDR3 is CASSLAGTGKLGYTF. The CDR3 DNA reads as TGTGCCAGCAGCTTGGCAGGCACAGGCAAGCTTGGCTACACCTTC.